The rows below give T cell receptor beta chains drawn from one sample of a study of CD8 T cells in Susac syndrome. TCRdb called the immunoSEQ multiplex PCR reads again in MiXCR, with one record for every CDR3 protein. Of some 60,000 distinct CDR3 sequences listed, over 85% are singletons. The material sequenced was CD8+ T cells from PBMCs. Receptors were obtained from a human donor in good health. CDR3s include the opening cysteine and the closing phenylalanine or tryptophan. A D gene is named only where the DNA matches it firmly. Clone size appears in some rows only: once, few, many, or a class for an expanded clone.

.	TRBJ2-7	.	TRBV12-3/TRBV12-4	CASSLGAYEQYF	TGTGCCAGCAGTTTAGGAGCATACGAGCAGTACTTC
.	TRBJ1-1	.	TRBV13	CASSLGGVPEAFF	TGTGCCAGCAGCTTAGGCGGCGTCCCCGAAGCTTTCTTT
.	TRBJ2-1	.	TRBV3-1	CASSQGAEGRQFF	TGTGCCAGCAGCCAAGGGGCAGAGGGTCGGCAGTTCTTC
once	TRBJ2-7	.	TRBV3-1	CASSQDVSHPYEQYF	TGTGCCAGCAGCCAAGACGTCAGCCACCCCTACGAGCAGTACTTC
.	TRBJ2-7	TRBD2	TRBV29-1	CSVEGLAGTYEQYF	TGCAGCGTTGAAGGTCTAGCGGGGACCTACGAGCAGTACTTC
once	TRBJ1-1	.	TRBV10-3	CAISELGFMEAFF	TGTGCCATCAGTGAGTTGGGGTTTATGGAAGCTTTCTTT
.	TRBJ2-1	.	TRBV30	CAWSMEAGLYNEQFF	TGTGCCTGGAGTATGGAAGCGGGCCTTTACAATGAGCAGTTCTTC
.	TRBJ1-4	.	TRBV12-3/TRBV12-4	CASSLRGPREKLFF	TGTGCCAGCAGTTTACGGGGGCCTCGGGAAAAACTGTTTTTT
.	TRBJ1-1	.	TRBV6-2/TRBV6-3	CASRPDGEARNTEAFF	TGTGCCAGCAGGCCCGACGGGGAGGCACGGAACACTGAAGCTTTCTTT
.	TRBJ1-5	.	TRBV27	CASSFGKGRGQPQHF	TGTGCCAGCAGTTTTGGGAAGGGCCGGGGCCAGCCCCAGCATTTT
.	TRBJ1-4	.	TRBV19	CASSPTGTKGSEKLFF	TGTGCCAGTAGCCCGACGGGGACCAAAGGAAGTGAAAAACTGTTTTTT
.	TRBJ1-2	TRBD1	TRBV6-5	CASSFPGQGPSF	TGTGCCAGCAGTTTTCCGGGACAGGGCCCCTCCTTC
.	TRBJ2-7	.	TRBV3-1	CASSQGVVGAYEQYF	TGTGCCAGCAGCCAAGGGGTTGTGGGGGCCTACGAGCAGTACTTC
.	TRBJ2-1	.	TRBV4-3	CASSQDWTGLVYEQFF	TGCGCCAGCAGCCAAGATTGGACGGGCCTGGTCTATGAGCAGTTCTTC
.	TRBJ2-2	.	TRBV7-9	CASSLLQGSTGELFF	TGTGCCAGCAGCTTACTCCAAGGGTCCACCGGGGAGCTGTTTTTT
once	TRBJ2-7	.	TRBV12-3/TRBV12-4	CASSPRRYDEQYF	TGTGCCAGCAGTCCCCGACGGTACGACGAGCAGTACTTC
.	TRBJ1-5	TRBD1	TRBV12-3/TRBV12-4	CASSLQGAQPQHF	TGTGCCAGCAGTTTACAGGGGGCCCAGCCCCAGCATTTT
.	TRBJ1-2	TRBD1	TRBV5-5	CASSLEVWGQNYGYTF	TGTGCCAGCAGCTTGGAAGTTTGGGGACAGAACTATGGCTACACCTTC
.	TRBJ1-4	.	TRBV29-1	CSVAGRRQGEKLFF	TGCAGCGTTGCGGGCCGGCGCCAGGGGGAAAAACTGTTTTTT
.	TRBJ2-7	.	TRBV19	CASTSGVGAYEQYF	TGTGCCAGTACCTCGGGGGTAGGAGCCTACGAGCAGTACTTC
.	TRBJ2-1	TRBD2	TRBV4-2	CASSHPPRLAGGINEQFF	TGTGCCAGCAGCCATCCACCTCGACTAGCGGGGGGGATCAATGAGCAGTTCTTC
.	TRBJ2-7	TRBD1	TRBV3-1	CASSRNRGGGYEQYF	TGTGCCAGCAGCCGTAACAGGGGCGGAGGATACGAGCAGTACTTC
.	TRBJ1-4	.	TRBV20-1	CSASGGANEKLFF	TGCAGTGCTAGTGGGGGGGCTAATGAAAAACTGTTTTTT
.	TRBJ2-7	.	TRBV7-9	CASSSTHWPYEQYF	TGTGCCAGCAGCTCTACCCACTGGCCCTACGAGCAGTACTTC
.	TRBJ1-5	TRBD1	TRBV6-2/TRBV6-3	CASRQDRAGNQPQHF	TGTGCCAGCAGACAGGACAGGGCAGGCAATCAGCCCCAGCATTTT
.	TRBJ2-7	TRBD1	TRBV15	CATSQETGGGSEQYF	TGTGCCACCAGCCAAGAGACAGGGGGCGGCTCCGAGCAGTACTTC
.	TRBJ2-3	TRBD1	TRBV6-5	CASSGTASTDTQYF	TGTGCCAGCAGCGGGACAGCTAGCACAGATACGCAGTATTTT
once	TRBJ2-1	TRBD2	TRBV14	CASSPRRLAVFYNEQFF	TGTGCCAGCAGCCCTCGGCGGCTAGCGGTATTCTACAATGAGCAGTTCTTC
.	TRBJ1-1	TRBD1	TRBV29-1	CSVEDPDRGNWKNTEAFF	TGCAGCGTTGAAGATCCCGACAGGGGGAATTGGAAAAACACTGAAGCTTTCTTT
.	TRBJ2-1	.	TRBV28	CASVSSAASYNEQFF	TGTGCCAGCGTCTCTTCCGCAGCCTCCTACAATGAGCAGTTCTTC
once	TRBJ2-2	.	TRBV4-1	CASSQDEAVGELFF	TGCGCCAGCAGCCAAGACGAGGCCGTGGGGGAGCTGTTTTTT
.	TRBJ1-2	TRBD1	TRBV5-6	CASSLGQGNNYGYTF	TGTGCCAGCAGCTTGGGACAGGGAAACAACTATGGCTACACCTTC
.	TRBJ2-7	TRBD1	TRBV27	CASSPTGTGAYEQYF	TGTGCCAGCAGTCCAACCGGGACAGGGGCCTACGAGCAGTACTTC
.	TRBJ1-5	.	TRBV30	CAWSRTDSNQPQHF	TGTGCCTGGAGTCGGACAGACAGCAATCAGCCCCAGCATTTT
.	TRBJ1-2	.	TRBV19	CATRLRGQVSDGYTF	TGTGCCACCCGGCTTCGCGGACAAGTCTCGGATGGCTACACCTTC
.	TRBJ2-2	TRBD2	TRBV12-3/TRBV12-4	CASSSGGAAGELFF	TGTGCCAGCAGTAGCGGGGGGGCCGCCGGGGAGCTGTTTTTT
once	TRBJ2-7	TRBD2	TRBV12-3/TRBV12-4	CASSLSGGGEQYF	TGTGCCAGCAGTTTATCGGGGGGAGGAGAGCAGTACTTC
.	TRBJ2-3	.	TRBV4-3	CASSQEPGAITSTDTQYF	TGCGCCAGCAGCCAAGAGCCCGGGGCGATAACTAGCACAGATACGCAGTATTTT
once	TRBJ2-3	.	TRBV12-3/TRBV12-4	CASSPRQDTDTQYF	TGTGCCAGCAGCCCCCGACAGGACACAGATACGCAGTATTTT
.	TRBJ2-7	TRBD2	TRBV4-2	CASSQPGTSFYEQYF	TGTGCCAGCAGCCAACCCGGGACTAGTTTCTACGAGCAGTACTTC
.	TRBJ2-1	TRBD2	TRBV27	CASNRGGEYNEQFF	TGTGCCAGCAATCGCGGGGGGGAATACAATGAGCAGTTCTTC
.	TRBJ1-5	TRBD1	TRBV6-2/TRBV6-3	CASTSGGQPRHF	TGTGCCAGCACGTCAGGGGGTCAGCCCCGGCATTTT
.	TRBJ2-2	.	TRBV11-2	CASSPSFTRDSYTGELFF	TGTGCCAGCAGCCCATCGTTCACCCGGGACTCTTACACCGGGGAGCTGTTTTTT
.	TRBJ2-1	.	TRBV7-3	CASSPALHNEQFF	TGTGCCAGCAGCCCAGCACTACACAATGAGCAGTTCTTC
.	TRBJ1-1	.	TRBV25-1	CASSVGGGEAFF	TGTGCCAGCAGTGTTGGAGGGGGTGAAGCTTTCTTT
.	TRBJ2-5	.	TRBV27	CASTPGGQETQYF	TGTGCCAGCACCCCCGGGGGCCAAGAGACCCAGTACTTC
.	TRBJ2-7	.	TRBV9	CASSVVEFPYEQYF	TGTGCCAGCAGCGTAGTTGAGTTCCCCTACGAGCAGTACTTC
once	TRBJ2-7	.	TRBV29-1	CSVEGEVREQYF	TGCAGCGTTGAAGGGGAGGTTCGAGAGCAGTACTTC
.	TRBJ2-5	.	TRBV2	CASMGKYRVQETQYF	TGTGCCAGCATGGGCAAATACAGGGTTCAAGAGACCCAGTACTTC
.	TRBJ1-1	.	TRBV4-2	CASSQGGLGNTEAFF	TGTGCCAGCAGCCAAGGAGGATTAGGCAACACTGAAGCTTTCTTT
.	TRBJ2-7	.	TRBV4-2	CASSHGHLTEQYF	TGTGCCAGCAGCCACGGACATCTCACCGAGCAGTACTTC
.	TRBJ2-7	.	TRBV5-4	CASSSRTGTYEQYF	TGTGCCAGCAGCTCGCGGACGGGTACCTACGAGCAGTACTTC
.	TRBJ2-7	.	TRBV19	CASSRPGQFSYEQYF	TGTGCCAGTAGTCGACCCGGACAGTTCTCCTACGAGCAGTACTTC
.	TRBJ2-1	.	TRBV12-3/TRBV12-4	CASTLVGQGSNEQFF	TGTGCCAGCACCCTCGTGGGCCAGGGGTCGAATGAGCAGTTCTTC
few	TRBJ2-7	TRBD1	TRBV6-1	CASSEGTGVYEQYF	TGTGCCAGCAGTGAAGGGACAGGGGTCTACGAGCAGTACTTC